These 23 T cell receptor beta chains were sequenced from one sample in a study of cytomegalovirus exposure and HLA in healthy donors. The PCR contained 60 Vbeta and 13 Jbeta primers. Only in-frame clones appear in the TCRdb table, and some are missing; sequencing was by immunoSEQ multiplex PCR. The sample's table shows some 40,000 clones. Specimen: PBMCs. The receptors come from a male donor in good health and CMV-seronegative.

This chain connects TRBV14 to TRBJ1-6; 12 positions agree with TRBD1. The CDR3 contains 14 residues. The V segment lost 7 bases and the J segment 10 bases; nucleotides outside the gene matches: 5. Germline-derived CDR1 and CDR2 are SGHDN and FVKESK. In DNA, the CDR3 is TGTGCCAGCAAGGGACAGGGGGCGGGATCACCCCTCCACTTT. Encoded protein: CASKGQGAGSPLHF.

The rearrangement links TRBV6-6 to TRBJ1-6, with 9 bases lining up with TRBD1. In germline, CDR1 is MNHNY, CDR2 SVGAGI (reference sequence). After removal of 5 bases from V and 10 bases from J, the junction contained 3 bases not matched to a gene. The CDR3 runs to 13 residues. Written as DNA, the CDR3 is TGTGCCAGCAGTAAGGACAGGGGATCACCCCTCCACTTT. Encoded protein: CASSKDRGSPLHF.

CDR3 residues: CASSLFRPQSNQPQHF. The CDR3 region has the DNA TGTGCCAGCAGTTTATTCAGGCCTCAAAGCAATCAGCCCCAGCATTTT. The chain couples TRBV27 to TRBJ1-5; D is ambiguous. CDR1 and CDR2 from the germline V gene are MNHEY and SMNVEV (reference sequence). The CDR3 consists of 16 residues. The V gene lost 1 base and the J gene lost 1 base, with 11 bases spanning the gap.

J is TRBJ2-2 and V is TRBV4-1; 10 bases are shared with TRBD1. Per germline, CDR1 MGHRA and CDR2 YSYEKL. The CDR3 runs 15 residues. Trimming took 1 base from V and 7 from J; bases not matched to a gene: 3. CDR3 region: CASSQVGQGFGELFF. The CDR3 DNA reads as TGCGCCAGCAGCCAAGTGGGACAGGGGTTCGGGGAGCTGTTTTTT.

V usage is TRBV9 and J usage is TRBJ2-3; possibly TRBD2 for D (6 bases). The CDR3 runs 14 residues. Germline V gene data show CDR1 as SGDLS and CDR2 as YYNGEE. V lost 7 bases and J 1 base, leaving 13 bases between the germline ends. The chain's CDR3 is CASRRASGTDTQYF. The CDR3 DNA follows: TGTGCCAGCCGTCGGGCTAGCGGCACAGATACGCAGTATTTT.

The chain links TRBV5-1 to TRBJ2-1, with no clear D. CDR1 and CDR2 from the germline V gene are SGHRS and YFSETQ. The ends were cut back, 4 bases at V and 6 bases at J, with 14 bases in the middle. The length of the CDR3 is 14 residues. In DNA form, the CDR3 reads TGCGCCAGCAGCACCTATCCGCCAGGCAATGAGCAGTTCTTC. The encoded protein is CASSTYPPGNEQFF.

V and J are TRBV5-1 and TRBJ1-2; 8 bases match TRBD1. Germline trimming cut 3 bases from V and 4 bases from J; bases unmatched to any gene: 5. The CDR3 spans 14 residues. The germline CDR1 and CDR2 sequences are SGHRS and YFSETQ. The CDR3 here is CASSSGQGPYGYTF. The CDR3 region has the DNA TGCGCCAGCAGCTCAGGACAGGGCCCCTATGGCTACACCTTC.

This chain connects TRBV6-1 to TRBJ2-1; 11 bases match TRBD1. CDR3 size: 15 residues. The germline gives CDR1 MNHNS, CDR2 SASEGT. V lost 4 bases to trimming and J lost 8 bases; unmatched junction nucleotides: 7. CDR3 loop: CASSARDRGRDEQFF. CDR3 nucleotide sequence: TGTGCCAGCAGTGCCCGGGACAGGGGGAGGGATGAGCAGTTCTTC.

This chain uses TRBV6-1 with TRBJ2-3; D may be TRBD1 (5 bases). Germline CDR1 MNHNS, CDR2 SASEGT. The CDR3 consists of 14 residues. The V end was cut by 4 bases, the J end by 6 bases, with 14 bases between. The CDR3 loop reads CASSVRQGKDTQYF. CDR3 sequence (DNA): TGTGCCAGCAGTGTAAGGCAGGGCAAGGATACGCAGTATTTT.

The chain recombines TRBV5-6 with TRBJ2-1, with D maybe TRBD1 (6 bases). The germline V and J ends were trimmed by 2 bases and 4 bases, with 10 bases remaining between them. The CDR3 runs 14 residues. The germline V gene has CDR1 SGHDT and CDR2 YYEEEE. In DNA form, the CDR3 reads TGTGCCAGCAGCTTAGGCAGGGGATACAATGAGCAGTTCTTC. Encoded protein: CASSLGRGYNEQFF.

The chain is built from TRBV19 and TRBJ1-5, with 9 bases identical to TRBD1. J gave up 5 bases and V 1 base, and 0 bases lay outside the gene matches. The CDR3 runs 14 residues. Germline V gene data show CDR1 as LNHDA and CDR2 as SQIVND (reference sequence). The CDR3 DNA sequence: TGTGCCAGTAGTATAGGGACAGGGGATCAGCCCCAGCATTTT. Translation: CASSIGTGDQPQHF.

The chain combines TRBV11-2 with TRBJ1-2, with D possibly TRBD1 on 6 matching bases. This CDR3 spans 13 amino acids. The V end was cut by 3 bases, the J end by 8 bases, with 13 bases between. CDR1 and CDR2 from the germline V gene are SGHAT and FQNNGV. The CDR3 sequence: CASSFGGSVGYTF. The DNA of the CDR3 is TGTGCCAGCAGCTTTGGGGGCTCGGTCGGCTACACCTTC.

The genes are TRBV14 and TRBJ1-4; D call uncertain. V was clipped by 4 bases and J by 8 bases, with 8 bases between them. The CDR3 sequence is 12 residues long. CDR1 and CDR2 from the germline V gene are SGHDN and FVKESK. CDR3 DNA: TGTGCCAGCAGCCTTCGGGGAGAAAAACTGTTTTTT. Protein sequence: CASSLRGEKLFF.

The chain carries TRBV11-3 and TRBJ2-1; the match to TRBD1 covers 7 bases. Looked up from germline, CDR1 is SGHNT and CDR2 is YENEEA. Trimming cost V 4 bases and J 9 bases; bases outside gene matches: 3. The CDR3 length is 12 residues. This chain's CDR3 is CASSSRQGEQFF. The CDR3 DNA sequence: TGTGCCAGCAGCTCCAGACAGGGTGAGCAGTTCTTC.

This chain uses TRBV5-6 with TRBJ1-2; 7 positions agree with TRBD1. Germline-derived CDR1 and CDR2 are SGHDT and YYEEEE. Losses at the gene ends were 0 bases for V and 5 bases for J; bases not matched to a gene: 16. This CDR3 region has 18 residues. The CDR3: CASSLDPWDSKGQYGYTF. CDR3 in DNA: TGTGCCAGCAGCTTGGATCCCTGGGACAGCAAGGGGCAATATGGCTACACCTTC.

The V call is TRBV19, the J call TRBJ1-5; D gene ambiguous. V lost 5 bases to trimming and J lost 0 bases, with 14 bases between them. The germline V gene encodes CDR1 LNHDA and CDR2 SQIVND (reference sequence). The CDR3 extends over 16 amino acids. CDR3 region: CASSPRAVYSNQPQHF. The DNA for the CDR3 is TGTGCCAGTAGTCCCCGAGCGGTTTATAGCAATCAGCCCCAGCATTTT.

The rearrangement links TRBV9 to TRBJ1-2; D gene ambiguous. Germline lookup yields CDR1 SGDLS and CDR2 YYNGEE. The length of the CDR3 is 14 residues. V was trimmed by 4 bases and J by 5 bases, leaving 15 bases between them. The CDR3 reads CASSLDGRVYGYTF. The CDR3 bases are TGTGCCAGCAGCCTAGACGGGCGGGTATATGGCTACACCTTC.

The V call is TRBV21-1, the J call TRBJ1-1; the tabulated D call, TRBD1, remains unverified against the DNA. TRBV21-1 constitutes a pseudogene. The CDR3 is 15 residues long. CDR3 nucleotides: TGTGCCAGCAGCCCGAGCGGGACAGGGGAGACTGAAGCTTTCTTT. Encoded protein: CASSPSGTGETEAFF.

Concerning this clone itself: An end of the junction does not agree with germline; a read error may underlie this. This chain uses TRBV6-1 with TRBJ1-5; TRBD1 matches 8 bases. Germline assignment: CDR1 MNHNS and CDR2 SASEGT. The CDR3 runs to 14 residues. The CDR3 protein is CAGRPGQVGQPQHF. The CDR3 DNA reads TGTGCCGGCAGACCGGGACAGGTGGGTCAGCCCCAGCATTTT.

The DNA for the CDR3 is TGTGCCAGCAGCGTAGTAGGCGGGGAGTCGGGCACTGAAGCTTTCTTT. This codes for CASSVVGGESGTEAFF. This chain joins TRBV9 and TRBJ1-1; D is unclear. Trimming removed 0 bases from V and 4 bases from J, with 16 bases in between. The CDR3 extends over 16 amino acids. The V gene's germline CDR1 is SGDLS and CDR2 YYNGEE.

This rearrangement joins TRBV7-6 to TRBJ1-2, with TRBD1 as a possible D gene (6 bases). Germline values: CDR1 SGHVS, CDR2 FNYEAQ. V lost 4 bases to trimming and J lost 5 bases, with 17 bases between them. There are 15 residues in the CDR3. The CDR3 DNA reads TGTGCCAGCAGCTCTTTCACCGGGACAACTTATGGCTACACCTTC. Protein product: CASSSFTGTTYGYTF.

The chain uses TRBV7-9 and TRBJ1-1, with a tentative D call TRBD1 (6 bases). The CDR3 runs 13 residues. Germline-derived CDR1 and CDR2 are SEHNR and FQNEAQ (reference sequence). Trimming took off 5 bases at V and 5 bases at J, with 12 bases between the two ends. The CDR3 loop is CASSQGRQTEAFF. The CDR3 bases are TGTGCCAGCAGCCAGGGGCGACAGACTGAAGCTTTCTTT.

This chain uses TRBV30 with TRBJ1-2, with TRBD1 identical over 9 bases. This CDR3 is 12 amino acids long. Germline V gene data show CDR1 as GTSNPN and CDR2 as SVGIG (reference sequence). Trimming took 8 bases from V and 8 from J; bases not matched to a gene: 9. In DNA form, the CDR3 reads TGTGCCGGGTACAGGGGGCCCTACGGCTACACCTTC. Residues: CAGYRGPYGYTF.